Listed below are T cell receptor beta chains from one sample, sequenced in a study of blood T cell repertoires in COVID-19. Measured with immunoSEQ multiplex PCR; TCRdb has only the in-frame clones, and not every one. The repertoire consists of 70,000 to 75,000 clones, with over 80% occurring once and the leading ten covering less than 2%. The sequenced material came from peripheral blood. These receptors were collected from a woman in her sixties or seventies with acute or convalescent COVID-19. Both conserved end residues are part of each CDR3. The D gene is left open where the match is weak. Clone size is shown for a subset of rows, as once, few, many or a class of expanded clone.

abundance	v_gene	d_gene	j_gene	len	CDR3aa	CDR3nt
NA	TRBV27	TRBD1	TRBJ2-7	15	CASSRGTGGSYEQYF	TGTGCCAGCAGCCGGGGGACAGGGGGATCCTACGAGCAGTACTTC
NA	TRBV9	TRBD2	TRBJ2-1	14	CASSVALAGNEQFF	TGTGCCAGCAGCGTAGCTCTAGCGGGTAATGAGCAGTTCTTC
NA	TRBV28	NA	TRBJ2-2	14	CAIRRLANTGELFF	TGTGCCATACGGCGGCTGGCGAACACCGGGGAGCTGTTTTTT
NA	TRBV14	NA	TRBJ1-4	16	CASSQDRGGRGEKLFF	TGTGCCAGCAGCCAAGATCGAGGAGGCAGAGGAGAAAAACTGTTTTTT
once	TRBV7-2	NA	TRBJ2-1	16	CASSLWTASSFFGPFF	TGTGCCAGCAGCCTATGGACAGCTAGTAGTTTCTTCGGACCATTCTTC
NA	TRBV4-2	TRBD2	TRBJ2-5	18	CASSQDLSGGASQETQYF	TGTGCCAGCAGCCAAGATCTCAGCGGGGGCGCATCCCAAGAGACCCAGTACTTC
NA	TRBV19	TRBD2	TRBJ2-1	14	CASRRTSGSNEQFF	TGTGCCAGTCGGAGGACTAGCGGGAGCAATGAGCAGTTCTTC
few	TRBV24-1	TRBD1	TRBJ2-1	15	CATRAGTGIYNEQFF	TGTGCCACCAGAGCCGGGACAGGCATCTACAATGAGCAGTTCTTC
NA	TRBV18	NA	TRBJ1-1	14	CASSPRREATEAFF	TGTGCCAGCTCACCGAGAAGGGAGGCCACTGAAGCTTTCTTT
NA	TRBV5-1	NA	TRBJ1-4	19	CASSFTPSGGGATNEKLFF	TGCGCCAGCAGCTTCACTCCCTCGGGGGGTGGAGCAACTAATGAAAAACTGTTTTTT
NA	TRBV6-4	NA	TRBJ2-3	13	CASSDQSTDTQYF	TGTGCCAGCAGTGACCAGAGCACAGATACGCAGTATTTT
NA	TRBV5-6	TRBD1	TRBJ1-5	16	CASSFKQGNSNQPQHF	TGTGCCAGCAGCTTTAAACAGGGGAATAGCAATCAGCCCCAGCATTTT
NA	TRBV29-1	TRBD1	TRBJ1-1	11	CSVGVTGAAFF	TGCAGCGTTGGTGTGACAGGGGCAGCTTTCTTT
NA	TRBV30	TRBD1	TRBJ1-1	14	CAWRGTGGVSEAFF	TGTGCCTGGAGGGGGACAGGGGGAGTATCTGAAGCTTTCTTT
NA	TRBV10-2	NA	TRBJ1-5	14	CASSETGTNQPQHF	TGCGCCAGCAGTGAGACAGGGACCAATCAGCCCCAGCATTTT
once	TRBV29-1	NA	TRBJ2-7	14	CSVQSRGSSYEQYF	TGCAGCGTTCAATCGAGGGGGAGCTCCTACGAGCAGTACTTC
NA	TRBV6-5	TRBD1	TRBJ1-2	14	CASSSSGTEYGYTF	TGTGCCAGCAGTTCCTCCGGGACAGAATATGGCTACACCTTC
NA	TRBV11-1	NA	TRBJ1-1	16	CASSLGGHGMNTEAFF	TGTGCCAGCAGCTTAGGAGGTCACGGTATGAACACTGAAGCTTTCTTT
NA	TRBV6-4	TRBD2	TRBJ2-3	16	CASRRPKSGMRDTQYF	TGTGCCAGCAGACGACCGAAAAGCGGGATGAGAGATACGCAGTATTTT
NA	TRBV11-1	TRBD2	TRBJ2-1	12	CASRREDREQFF	TGTGCCAGCAGGCGGGAGGATCGTGAGCAGTTCTTC
NA	TRBV7-9	TRBD1	TRBJ2-2	15	CASSSGTGVPGELFF	TGTGCCAGCAGCTCCGGGACAGGGGTCCCCGGGGAGCTGTTTTTT
NA	TRBV6-6	NA	TRBJ1-1	12	CASSLGDLEAFF	TGTGCCAGCAGCCTCGGGGACTTGGAAGCTTTCTTT
NA	TRBV5-1	TRBD2	TRBJ2-2	16	CASSSEGGGSTGELFF	TGCGCCAGCAGCTCCGAGGGCGGGGGATCCACCGGGGAGCTGTTTTTT
NA	TRBV6-1	NA	TRBJ2-2	16	CASSAPVRVNTGELFF	TGTGCCAGCAGTGCCCCGGTGAGGGTGAACACCGGGGAGCTGTTTTTT
NA	TRBV5-8	NA	TRBJ1-2	12	CASSAHKTSYTF	TGTGCCAGCAGCGCGCACAAAACTAGCTACACCTTC
NA	TRBV6-6	NA	TRBJ1-4	15	CASSDSGHGYEKLFF	TGTGCCAGCAGTGACTCGGGACATGGGTATGAAAAACTGTTTTTT
once	TRBV9	NA	TRBJ2-7	13	CASSGYPGGEQYF	TGTGCCAGCAGCGGCTACCCCGGGGGCGAGCAGTACTTC
NA	TRBV10-2	TRBD1	TRBJ1-1	15	CASSVQGAPDTEAFF	TGCGCCAGCAGCGTACAGGGGGCGCCGGACACTGAAGCTTTCTTT
NA	TRBV19	TRBD1	TRBJ1-3	15	CASRMGQFSGNTIYF	TGTGCCAGTAGAATGGGACAGTTCTCTGGAAACACCATATATTTT
NA	TRBV18	NA	TRBJ1-5	14	CASSPGQGYQPQHF	TGTGCCAGCTCACCAGGGCAGGGGTATCAGCCCCAGCATTTT
NA	TRBV28	NA	TRBJ1-1	14	CASSLSPGFTEAFF	TGTGCCAGCAGTTTAAGTCCGGGTTTCACTGAAGCTTTCTTT
NA	TRBV13	NA	TRBJ2-1	14	CASSLGLPYNEQFF	TGTGCCAGCAGCTTGGGGCTACCGTACAATGAGCAGTTCTTC
NA	TRBV28	NA	TRBJ1-6	16	CASSPRSSSYNSPLHF	TGTGCCAGCAGCCCGCGTTCGAGCTCCTATAATTCACCCCTCCACTTT
NA	TRBV11-2	TRBD2	TRBJ2-3	19	CASSARGLAGGPLTDTQYF	TGTGCCAGCAGCGCCCGGGGGCTAGCGGGAGGGCCTCTGACAGATACGCAGTATTTT
NA	TRBV5-6	NA	TRBJ1-5	15	CASSRGQTSNQPQHF	TGTGCCAGCAGCCGAGGGCAGACTAGCAATCAGCCCCAGCATTTT
few	TRBV27	NA	TRBJ1-6	13	CASSRVYNSPLHF	TGTGCCAGCAGCCGGGTTTATAATTCACCCCTCCACTTT
NA	TRBV5-4	NA	TRBJ1-5	15	CASSPGTSSNQPQHF	TGTGCCAGCAGCCCCGGGACAAGTAGCAATCAGCCCCAGCATTTT
few	TRBV5-1	TRBD2	TRBJ2-5	15	CASSPGTSVSETQYF	TGCGCCAGCAGCCCCGGGACTAGCGTATCAGAGACCCAGTACTTC
NA	TRBV6-1	NA	TRBJ1-2	13	CASSEQGRYGYTF	TGTGCCAGCAGTGAACAGGGCAGGTATGGCTACACCTTC
NA	TRBV28	TRBD1	TRBJ1-1	21	CASSYPTRDRGSRGLNTEAFF	TGTGCCAGCAGTTACCCCACTCGGGACAGGGGGTCACGAGGGCTGAACACTGAAGCTTTCTTT
few	TRBV2	TRBD1	TRBJ1-6	14	CASSADRGNSPLHF	TGTGCCAGCAGTGCGGACAGGGGAAATTCACCCCTCCACTTT
NA	TRBV7-9	TRBD2	TRBJ2-5	14	CASSFQGGDETQYF	TGTGCCAGCAGCTTTCAGGGAGGGGACGAGACCCAGTACTTC
NA	TRBV6-5	TRBD1	TRBJ1-1	15	CASRPNTGVLSEAFF	TGTGCCAGCAGACCTAATACAGGGGTTTTATCTGAAGCTTTCTTT
NA	TRBV20-1	NA	TRBJ1-1	12	CSASGGANGAFF	TGCAGTGCTAGTGGGGGAGCCAACGGAGCTTTCTTT
NA	TRBV7-8	TRBD1	TRBJ1-2	15	CASSRLPTGGYGYTF	TGTGCCAGCAGCCGACTACCGACAGGGGGCTATGGCTACACCTTC
NA	TRBV2	TRBD1	TRBJ2-2	17	CASLGQRQGADTGELFF	TGTGCCAGCTTGGGCCAAAGACAGGGGGCGGACACCGGGGAGCTGTTTTTT
once	TRBV12-5	TRBD1	TRBJ1-5	17	CASGSLDRVDSNQPQHF	TGTGCTAGTGGATCGCTGGACAGGGTGGATAGCAATCAGCCCCAGCATTTT
NA	TRBV3-1/TRBV3-2	NA	TRBJ1-5	15	CASSQGGRVGQPQHF	TGTGCCAGCAGCCAAGGTGGCAGGGTAGGTCAGCCCCAGCATTTT
NA	TRBV19	NA	TRBJ1-5	13	CASSIQYNQPQHF	TGTGCCAGTAGTATTCAGTACAATCAGCCCCAGCATTTT
NA	TRBV14	NA	TRBJ2-6	19	CASSQDVSLRRSGANVLTF	TGTGCCAGCAGCCAAGATGTAAGCCTACGGAGGTCGGGGGCCAACGTCCTGACTTTC
once	TRBV11-3	TRBD1	TRBJ1-1	14	CASSQAGGDTEAFF	TGTGCCAGCAGCCAAGCAGGGGGTGACACTGAAGCTTTCTTT
NA	TRBV7-8	NA	TRBJ2-3	19	CASSLAYVASRPNTDTQYF	TGTGCCAGCAGCTTAGCGTACGTCGCGTCGCGGCCGAACACAGATACGCAGTATTTT
medium-sized	TRBV2	TRBD1	TRBJ1-4	14	CASSGADRAEKLFF	TGTGCCAGCAGTGGAGCAGACAGGGCCGAAAAACTGTTTTTT
NA	TRBV19	TRBD1	TRBJ2-1	15	CASTFYDRGLNEQFF	TGTGCCAGTACCTTTTACGACAGGGGGCTCAATGAGCAGTTCTTC
NA	TRBV7-9	NA	TRBJ2-2	16	CASVSRVHLNTGELFF	TGTGCCAGCGTCAGCAGGGTCCATTTAAACACCGGGGAGCTGTTTTTT
NA	TRBV6-5	NA	TRBJ1-5	13	CASSPRENQPQHF	TGTGCCAGCAGCCCACGGGAAAATCAGCCCCAGCATTTT
NA	TRBV6-6	TRBD2	TRBJ2-1	15	CASSPTSGKYNEQFF	TGTGCCAGCAGCCCCACTAGCGGAAAATACAATGAGCAGTTCTTC
NA	TRBV18	NA	TRBJ2-1	12	CASSDTYNEQFF	TGTGCCAGCTCGGACACCTACAATGAGCAGTTCTTC